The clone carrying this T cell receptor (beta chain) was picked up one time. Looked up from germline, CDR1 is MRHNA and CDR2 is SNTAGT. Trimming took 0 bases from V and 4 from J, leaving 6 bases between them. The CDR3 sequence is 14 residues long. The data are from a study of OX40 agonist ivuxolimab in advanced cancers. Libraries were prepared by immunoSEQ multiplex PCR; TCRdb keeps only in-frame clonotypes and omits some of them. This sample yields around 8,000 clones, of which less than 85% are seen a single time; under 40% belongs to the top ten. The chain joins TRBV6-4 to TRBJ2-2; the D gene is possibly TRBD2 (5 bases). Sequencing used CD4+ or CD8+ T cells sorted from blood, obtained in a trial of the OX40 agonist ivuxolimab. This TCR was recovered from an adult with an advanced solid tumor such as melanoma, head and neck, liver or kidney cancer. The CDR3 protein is CASSDSGSTGELFF. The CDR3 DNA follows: TGTGCCAGCAGTGACTCTGGGAGCACCGGGGAGCTGTTTTTT.